This T cell receptor beta chain was recovered during a study of control samples from healthy donors and cancer patients. This table comes from immunoSEQ multiplex PCR, and its TCRdb copy is limited to in-frame clones, with some not included. The table lists around 140,000 clones, around 90% of them singletons. This clone was seen once. With V trimmed by 0 bases and J by 5 bases, 7 bases remained unmatched. The CDR3 runs 15 residues. Germline-derived CDR1 and CDR2 are SGHRS and YFSETQ. The receptor's source is a man younger than 30 in good health. Material for sequencing was blood. This chain connects TRBV5-1 to TRBJ2-7; 8 bases are shared with TRBD1. The DNA of the CDR3 is TGCGCCAGCAGCTTGGTAGGGACAGGTGTTCACGAGCAGTACTTC. This sequence encodes CASSLVGTGVHEQYF.